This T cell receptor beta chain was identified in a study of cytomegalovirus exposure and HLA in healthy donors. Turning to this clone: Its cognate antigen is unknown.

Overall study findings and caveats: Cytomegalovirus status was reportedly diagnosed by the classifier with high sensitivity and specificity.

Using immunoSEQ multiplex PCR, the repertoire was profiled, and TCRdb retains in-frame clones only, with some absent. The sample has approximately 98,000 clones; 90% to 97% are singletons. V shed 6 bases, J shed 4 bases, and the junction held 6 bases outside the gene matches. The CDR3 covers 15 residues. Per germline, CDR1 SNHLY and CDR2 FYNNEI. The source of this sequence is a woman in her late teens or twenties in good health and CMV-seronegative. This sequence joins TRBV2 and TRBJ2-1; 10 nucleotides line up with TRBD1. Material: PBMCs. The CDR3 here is CASSRDRGQYNEQFF. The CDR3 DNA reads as TGTGCCAGCAGCCGGGACAGGGGACAATACAATGAGCAGTTCTTC. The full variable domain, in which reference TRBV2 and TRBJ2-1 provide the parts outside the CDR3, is EPEVTQTPSHQVTQMGQEVILRCVPISNHLYFYWYRQILGQKVEFLVSFYNNEISEKSEIFDDQFSVERPDGSNFTLKIRSTKLEDSAMYFCASSRDRGQYNEQFFGPGTRLTVL.